This entry lists 20 T cell receptor beta chains sequenced from one sample in a study of cytomegalovirus exposure and HLA in healthy donors. Amplification used 60 Vbeta primers and 13 Jbeta primers. Produced via immunoSEQ multiplex PCR; TCRdb's table is partial and in-frame only. This table has over 150,000 clones, approximately 84% appearing once. The sequenced sample was PBMCs. The receptor set was obtained from a man between 18 and 29 years old in good health and CMV-seronegative.

This chain connects TRBV7-9 to TRBJ2-3; D possibly corresponds to TRBD2 (5 bases). Deletions cut 5 bases from V and 0 bases from J, with 15 bases between. The CDR3 sequence is 16 residues long. Per the germline V gene, CDR1 is SEHNR and CDR2 is FQNEAQ (reference sequence). This CDR3 is CASSPGEGASTDTQYF. CDR3 in DNA: TGTGCCAGCAGCCCCGGGGAAGGAGCGAGCACAGATACGCAGTATTTT.

The rearrangement links TRBV5-4 to TRBJ2-7; D might be TRBD2 (6 bases). There are 14 residues in the CDR3. Trimming removed 0 bases at V and 1 base at J, with 8 bases between. From germline, CDR1 is SGHNT and CDR2 YYREEE (reference sequence). CDR3 nucleotide sequence: TGTGCCAGCAGCTTGGTGGAGGGTTCCTACGAGCAGTACTTC. Translated, it gives CASSLVEGSYEQYF.

V usage is TRBV15 and J usage is TRBJ2-7; TRBD2 aligns across 11 bases. The junction had 4 bases not matched to a gene; V was cut back by 5 bases and J by 4 bases. The CDR3 spans 14 residues. Germline-derived CDR1 and CDR2 are LNHNV and YYDKDF (reference sequence). DNA of the CDR3: TGTGCCACCAGCGAGGGACTAGCGGAATACGAGCAGTACTTC. Translating it yields CATSEGLAEYEQYF.

V is TRBV27 and J is TRBJ1-3, with D unclear. This CDR3 contains 16 residues. Germline-derived CDR1 and CDR2 are MNHEY and SMNVEV (reference sequence). The germline V and J ends were trimmed by 5 bases and 0 bases, with 14 bases remaining between them. The CDR3, as DNA: TGTGCCAGCAGTCCGGAATTAGCGAGCTCTGGAAACACCATATATTTT. Translating it yields CASSPELASSGNTIYF.

The chain has TRBV7-8 and TRBJ2-7; 7 positions match TRBD1. CDR3 length: 13 amino acids. Unmatched junction bases numbered 3, after V lost 5 bases and J lost 2 bases. Germline V gives CDR1 SGHVS, CDR2 FQNEAQ. The CDR3 DNA sequence: TGTGCCAGCAGCCGACAGGGAGCCTACGAGCAGTACTTC. It codes for CASSRQGAYEQYF.

The chain has TRBV5-1 and TRBJ2-7, with TRBD2 identical over 8 bases. Trimming cost V 4 bases and J 3 bases; bases outside gene matches: 3. There are 13 residues in the CDR3. Germline V gene data show CDR1 as SGHRS and CDR2 as YFSETQ. The CDR3, as DNA: TGCGCCAGCAGCATAACTAGCGGCTACGAGCAGTACTTC. Residues: CASSITSGYEQYF.

CDR3: CASSARGTAQPEQYF. For the CDR3, the DNA is TGTGCCAGCAGCGCTAGGGGTACGGCTCAGCCCGAGCAGTACTTC. V is TRBV7-9 and J is TRBJ2-7; D perhaps matches TRBD1 (5 bases). V was cut by 5 bases and J by 6 bases, with 20 bases left in between. Germline CDR1 is SEHNR and CDR2 is FQNEAQ (reference sequence). The CDR3 is 15 amino acids.

V gene TRBV6-5 combines with J gene TRBJ2-1, with 8 bases lining up with TRBD2. This CDR3 has 13 residues. V was clipped by 6 bases and J by 2 bases; unmatched bases: 0. In germline, CDR1 is MNHEY, CDR2 SVGAGI. This CDR3 reads CASSGGAYNEQFF. CDR3 in DNA: TGTGCCAGCAGCGGGGGGGCCTACAATGAGCAGTTCTTC.

The chain couples TRBV11-3 to TRBJ2-2, with TRBD2 as a possible D gene (5 bases). From germline, CDR1 is SGHNT and CDR2 YENEEA. The CDR3 consists of 15 residues. V was clipped by 1 base and J by 5 bases, with 11 bases between them. CDR3 region: CASSLGGLRTGELFF. The CDR3 region has the DNA TGTGCCAGCAGCTTAGGAGGGCTGCGTACCGGGGAGCTGTTTTTT. Combining the CDR3 with reference TRBV11-3 and TRBJ2-2 gives the whole variable domain EAGVVQSPRYKIIEKKQPVAFWCNPISGHNTLYWYLQNLGQGPELLIRYENEEAVDDSQLPKDRFSAERLKGVDSTLKIQPAELGDSAVYLCASSLGGLRTGELFFGEGSRLTVL.

The genes are TRBV15 and TRBJ2-1, with a weak D call TRBD1 (5 bases). The CDR3 runs to 13 residues. Looked up from germline, CDR1 is LNHNV and CDR2 is YYDKDF (reference sequence). V lost 5 bases to trimming and J lost 4 bases, with 9 bases between them. The CDR3 nucleotides read TGTGCCACCAGCCTAGACAGTTACAATGAGCAGTTCTTC. Translated: CATSLDSYNEQFF.

The chain has TRBV10-1 and TRBJ1-1, with D unresolved. Germline V gene lookup returns CDR1 WNHNN and CDR2 SYGVQD (reference sequence). The CDR3 has 14 amino acids. The ends were cut back, 10 bases at V and 0 bases at J, with 15 bases in the middle. CDR3 residues: CANPNWRMNTEAFF. Written as DNA, the CDR3 is TGCGCCAACCCGAATTGGCGGATGAACACTGAAGCTTTCTTT.

V and J are TRBV19 and TRBJ1-1; TRBD1 might be the D (6 bases). This CDR3 region has 15 residues. The germline V gene encodes CDR1 LNHDA and CDR2 SQIVND (reference sequence). V shed 4 bases and J shed 3 bases, with 15 bases lying between them. The CDR3 sequence is CASSTWGGRDTEAFF. CDR3 in DNA: TGTGCCAGTAGTACCTGGGGGGGGCGAGACACTGAAGCTTTCTTT.

This chain uses TRBV7-2 with TRBJ2-1; 11 bases line up with TRBD2. V gave up 3 bases and J gave up 0 bases; unmatched junction bases: 10. Germline assignment: CDR1 SGHTA and CDR2 FQGNSA. This CDR3 is 19 amino acids long. CDR3 amino acids: CASSFPGTSGFSSYNEQFF. For the CDR3, the DNA is TGTGCCAGCAGCTTCCCTGGGACTAGCGGTTTCAGCTCCTACAATGAGCAGTTCTTC.

The rearrangement joins TRBV18 to TRBJ1-3; no clear D gene. This CDR3 is built from 15 residues. Germline values: CDR1 KGHSH, CDR2 LQKENI. Trimming stripped 3 bases from V and 0 bases from J, with 9 bases between. The CDR3 spells CASSPQRDSGNTIYF. As DNA, the CDR3 is TGTGCCAGCTCACCCCAAAGAGACTCTGGAAACACCATATATTTT.

CDR3 in DNA: TGTGCCAGCAGCGTGCGGACACATGGACTAGCGGCCTACAATGAGCAGTTCTTC. Amino acids: CASSVRTHGLAAYNEQFF. The chain carries TRBV7-2 and TRBJ2-1, with TRBD2 identical over 10 bases. Germline V gene sequence: CDR1 SGHTA, CDR2 FQGNSA. J was trimmed by 2 bases and V by 5 bases; bases with no gene match: 12. The CDR3 runs to 18 residues.

The sample holds one count of this clone. V and J are TRBV28 and TRBJ2-1, with a weak D call TRBD2 (5 bases). This CDR3 is built from 12 residues. V was cut by 5 bases and J by 6 bases, with 8 bases left in between. The V gene's germline CDR1 is MDHEN and CDR2 SYDVKM. The CDR3 bases are TGTGCCAGCAGTGTAAGCGGCAATGAGCAGTTCTTC. Translating gives CASSVSGNEQFF.

This chain joins TRBV11-1 and TRBJ1-2; D gene unclear. V gave up 4 bases and J gave up 14 bases, with 14 bases separating them. The germline V gene has CDR1 SGHAT and CDR2 FQDESV (reference sequence). This CDR3 has 11 amino acids. The CDR3 sequence: CASSSEVQPTF. The CDR3 region has the DNA TGTGCCAGCAGCTCAGAGGTGCAGCCGACCTTC.

The J gene is TRBJ1-1, the V gene TRBV4-2; 10 nucleotides match TRBD1. The V gene's germline CDR1 is LGHNA and CDR2 YNFKEQ. The trim removed 0 bases at V and 5 bases at J, leaving 6 bases unmatched. The CDR3 sequence is 16 residues long. In nucleotides, the CDR3 is TGTGCCAGCAGCCAAGATACGTCGGACAGGGGGACTGAAGCTTTCTTT. It codes for CASSQDTSDRGTEAFF.

V is TRBV2 and J is TRBJ1-2; TRBD1 might be the D (5 bases). The V gene lost 5 bases and the J gene lost 4 bases, with 11 bases spanning the gap. Looked up from germline, CDR1 is SNHLY and CDR2 is FYNNEI. The CDR3 covers 13 residues. The CDR3 is CASSRQLGYGYTF. CDR3 coding DNA: TGTGCCAGCAGTAGACAGCTCGGCTATGGCTACACCTTC.

This chain joins TRBV7-2 and TRBJ1-2, with D hard to call. The CDR3 contains 12 residues. Germline V gene sequence: CDR1 SGHTA, CDR2 FQGNSA. V lost 1 base and J lost 5, with 5 bases in between. Written as DNA, the CDR3 is TGTGCCAGCAGCTTAGTCCAGTATGGCTACACCTTC. This encodes CASSLVQYGYTF.